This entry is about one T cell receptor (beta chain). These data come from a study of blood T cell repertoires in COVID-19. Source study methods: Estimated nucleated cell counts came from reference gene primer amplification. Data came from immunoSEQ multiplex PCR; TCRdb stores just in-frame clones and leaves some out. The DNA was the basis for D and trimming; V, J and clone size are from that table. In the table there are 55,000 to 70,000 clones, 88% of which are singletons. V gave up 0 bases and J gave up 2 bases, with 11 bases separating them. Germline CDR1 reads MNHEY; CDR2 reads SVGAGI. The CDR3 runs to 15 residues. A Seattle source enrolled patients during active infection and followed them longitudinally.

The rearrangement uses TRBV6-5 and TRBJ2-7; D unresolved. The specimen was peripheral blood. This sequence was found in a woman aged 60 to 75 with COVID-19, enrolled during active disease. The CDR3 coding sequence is TGTGCCAGCAGTTACTCCCCAGGTAGAGCCTACGAGCAGTACTTC. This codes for CASSYSPGRAYEQYF.